The 10 T cell receptor beta chains reported below all come from one sample, sequenced in a study of identical twins (dated by TCRdb to the mid-2010s). The method behind the library was 5' RACE. Sequencing was performed on an Illumina HiSeq 2000. The public reads were reanalyzed by TCRdb: fastp trimming at Q25, MiXCR alignment, in-frame beta chains only. Identical CDR3 protein sequences are pooled into one entry, listed with their most common genes and DNA. Here the sample has more than 650,000 distinct CDR3 sequences; around 6% occur a single time. The top ten clonotypes cover approximately 1.6% of the sample. The sample comprised naive T cells sorted from blood. Interpreted using the paper, the cell subset or site label stands for: cells isolated with a human naive T-cell isolation kit. The receptors shown here come from a man younger than 35 in good health.

J is TRBJ2-5 and V is TRBV12-3 or TRBV12-4, with D perhaps being TRBD1 or TRBD2 (6 bases each). Trimming removed 2 bases at V and 4 bases at J, with 20 bases between. The CDR3 extends over 17 amino acids. The CDR3 sequence: CASSLRGVGRGGETQYF. In DNA form, the CDR3 reads TGTGCCAGCAGTTTAAGGGGGGTTGGAAGGGGCGGAGAGACCCAGTACTTC.

This clonotype was seen many times. This chain links TRBV20-1 with TRBJ2-1, with 8 positions matching TRBD2. With 3 bases clipped from V and 5 bases from J, the junction kept 9 bases outside the gene matches. The CDR3 extends over 15 amino acids. Looked up from germline, CDR1 is DFQATT and CDR2 is SNEGSKA (reference sequence). Written as DNA, the CDR3 is TGCAGTGCTAGGGCTTGGACTAGCCGGCACAATGAGCAGTTCTTC. It translates to CSARAWTSRHNEQFF.

J is TRBJ2-7 and V is TRBV7-9; 7 nucleotides match TRBD1. The CDR3 contains 15 residues. Germline trimming cut 4 bases from V and 4 bases from J; bases unmatched to any gene: 10. The V gene's germline CDR1 is SEHNR and CDR2 FQNEAQ (reference sequence). This CDR3 is CASSSRDSSRYEQYF. CDR3 bases: TGTGCCAGCAGCTCGAGGGACAGTTCCCGATACGAGCAGTACTTC.

This clonotype was seen ten or more times. This chain links TRBV7-7 with TRBJ2-7; weak D call: TRBD1 (6 bases). The CDR3 spans 16 residues. Germline V CDR1 and CDR2: SSHAT, FNYEAQ (reference sequence). V was pared by 5 bases and J by 6 bases, with 23 bases between. The CDR3 sequence is CASSPTGLGFSGEQYF. Written as DNA, the CDR3 is TGTGCCAGCAGCCCAACAGGGTTAGGGTTTTCGGGCGAGCAGTACTTC.

This clonotype has at least ten counts. The chain has TRBV20-1 and TRBJ1-1; D possibly corresponds to TRBD1 (5 bases). The V end lost 6 bases, the J end lost 4 bases, and 18 bases lay between the germline ends. The germline V gene has CDR1 DFQATT and CDR2 SNEGSKA (reference sequence). The CDR3 has 14 residues. The CDR3 reads CSALTGTVVTEAFF. CDR3 DNA: TGCAGTGCCCTGACCGGGACGGTGGTCACTGAAGCTTTCTTT.

The table lists this clonotype with many counts. CDR3 residues: CASSLVQGTGELFF. Written as DNA, the CDR3 is TGTGCCAGCAGCTTAGTCCAGGGCACCGGGGAGCTGTTTTTT. This chain links TRBV7-9 with TRBJ2-2; the D gene is possibly TRBD1 (5 bases). This CDR3 has 14 amino acids. V lost 1 base and J lost 4, with 7 bases in between. Per the germline V gene, CDR1 is SEHNR and CDR2 is FQNEAQ (reference sequence).

A few counts support this clonotype. This chain connects TRBV20-1 to TRBJ1-3; D call uncertain. CDR3 length: 14 residues. Trimming left V 0 bases short and J 1 base short, with 7 bases between. Germline V gene lookup returns CDR1 DFQATT and CDR2 SNEGSKA (reference sequence). Written as DNA, the CDR3 is TGCAGTGCTAGAGATTCGGGATCTGGAAACACCATATATTTT. Translating gives CSARDSGSGNTIYF.

The V gene is TRBV10-3, the J gene TRBJ1-5; D perhaps matches TRBD1 (5 bases). Germline values: CDR1 ENHRY, CDR2 SYGVKD. The ends were cut back, 11 bases at V and 0 bases at J, with 8 bases in the middle. The CDR3 is 12 residues long. CDR3 bases: TGTGCCGCAGGGAATAGCAATCAGCCCCAGCATTTT. It encodes CAAGNSNQPQHF.

This clonotype was found many times. This chain joins TRBV27 and TRBJ2-1; D is perhaps TRBD2 (5 bases). Trimming took off 3 bases at V and 8 bases at J, with 11 bases between the two ends. The CDR3 runs 13 residues. Germline-derived CDR1 and CDR2 are MNHEY and SMNVEV (reference sequence). CDR3 coding DNA: TGTGCCAGCAGTTTCTCGGGGTCGGATGAGCAGTTCTTC. This codes for CASSFSGSDEQFF.

This clonotype was seen repeatedly, ten times or more. The chain uses TRBV5-1 and TRBJ2-1; the D gene is possibly TRBD2 (6 bases). V lost 4 bases, J lost 4 bases, and 18 bases lay in between. The CDR3 loop spans 16 amino acids. Germline assignment: CDR1 SGHRS and CDR2 YFSETQ. DNA of the CDR3: TGCGCCAGCAGCGCCTCCGGGACTTCTGTATACAATGAGCAGTTCTTC. As protein: CASSASGTSVYNEQFF. Filled out from reference TRBV5-1 and TRBJ2-1, the complete variable domain reads KAGVTQTPRYLIKTRGQQVTLSCSPISGHRSVSWYQQTPGQGLQFLFEYFSETQRNKGNFPGRFSGRQFSNSRSEMNVSTLELGDSALYLCASSASGTSVYNEQFFGPGTRLTVL.